This TCR beta chain was sequenced in a study of preoperative IRX-2 immunotherapy in early breast cancer. V lost 0 bases and J lost 11; bases outside the gene matches: 7. Germline V lookup: CDR1 MNHNS, CDR2 SASEGT. This CDR3 comprises 14 residues. The protocol was immunoSEQ multiplex PCR, while the TCRdb copy is restricted to in-frame clones and leaves out a portion. This table has 20,000 to 30,000 clones, roughly nine tenths appearing once. The sample's treatment: preoperative locoregional IRX-2 cytokine immunotherapy. This phase Ib study tested locoregional IRX-2 cytokine immunotherapy given before surgery.

The gene calls are TRBV6-1 and TRBJ2-1, with 7 bases lining up with TRBD2. The specimen comprised tumor tissue, sampled after IRX-2 immunotherapy. The TCR originated in a human donor with breast cancer. The CDR3 here is CASSEARRLAQQFF. For the CDR3, the DNA is TGTGCCAGCAGTGAAGCGAGAAGACTAGCTCAGCAGTTCTTC.